This TCR beta chain was sequenced during a study of T cell responses to AZD1222 COVID-19 vaccine. This clone showed up just once. Profiling relied on immunoSEQ multiplex PCR, and the TCRdb table lists in-frame clones only, not all of them. The sample carries approximately 110,000 clones, about 85% recorded once. This material consisted of peripheral blood, taken on day 0 of AZD1222 vaccination. This receptor was obtained from an adult in good health.

Here the CDR3 reads CASSPGGARNTGELFF. The CDR3 nucleotides read TGTGCCAGCAGCCCAGGGGGCGCCAGGAACACCGGGGAGCTGTTTTTT. The rearrangement joins TRBV11-3 to TRBJ2-2, with 8 bases aligning to TRBD1. Germline lookup yields CDR1 SGHNT and CDR2 YENEEA. The trim removed 5 bases at V and 1 base at J, leaving 6 bases unmatched. The CDR3 has 16 residues.